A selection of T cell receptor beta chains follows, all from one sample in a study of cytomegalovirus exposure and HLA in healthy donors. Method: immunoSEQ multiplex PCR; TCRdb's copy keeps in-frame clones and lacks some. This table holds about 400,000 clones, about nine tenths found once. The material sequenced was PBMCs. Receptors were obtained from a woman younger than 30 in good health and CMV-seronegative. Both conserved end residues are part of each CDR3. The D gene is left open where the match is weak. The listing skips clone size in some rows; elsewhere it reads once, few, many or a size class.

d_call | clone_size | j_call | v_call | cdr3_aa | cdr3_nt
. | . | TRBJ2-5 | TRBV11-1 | CASSLDWGEETQYF | TGTGCCAGCAGCTTGGACTGGGGGGAAGAGACCCAGTACTTC
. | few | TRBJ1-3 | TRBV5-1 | CASSPGGNRGNTIYF | TGCGCCAGCAGCCCGGGAGGGAATAGAGGAAACACCATATATTTT
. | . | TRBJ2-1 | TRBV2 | CASSAVRAANEQFF | TGTGCCAGCAGTGCGGTGAGAGCGGCCAATGAGCAGTTCTTC
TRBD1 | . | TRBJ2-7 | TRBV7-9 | CASSWGTARYEQYF | TGTGCCAGCAGCTGGGGGACAGCTCGGTACGAGCAGTACTTC
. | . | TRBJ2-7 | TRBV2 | CASSETPHTTSSYEQYF | TGTGCCAGCAGTGAAACCCCACATACTACCAGCTCCTACGAGCAGTACTTC
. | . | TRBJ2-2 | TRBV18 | CASSPGLTGELFF | TGTGCCAGCTCACCAGGGCTGACCGGGGAGCTGTTTTTT
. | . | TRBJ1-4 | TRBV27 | CASSSGARGLLNEKLFF | TGTGCCAGCAGTTCAGGGGCGAGGGGTCTTCTTAATGAAAAACTGTTTTTT
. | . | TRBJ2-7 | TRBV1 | CTSSQERTGVSYEQYF | TGCACCAGCAGCCAAGAGAGAACGGGGGTCTCCTACGAGCAGTACTTC
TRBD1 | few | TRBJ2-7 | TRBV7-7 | CASSVDRESEQYF | TGTGCCAGCAGCGTGGACAGGGAGTCCGAGCAGTACTTC
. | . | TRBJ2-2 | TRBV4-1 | CASSPDPAGPRAGELFF | TGCGCCAGCAGCCCAGACCCGGCGGGACCGAGGGCCGGGGAGCTGTTTTTT
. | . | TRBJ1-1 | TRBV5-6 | CASSLFMNTEAFF | TGTGCCAGCAGCTTGTTTATGAACACTGAAGCTTTCTTT
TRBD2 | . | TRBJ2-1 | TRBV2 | CASTYLAGGDEQFF | TGTGCCAGCACCTATCTAGCGGGAGGGGATGAGCAGTTCTTC
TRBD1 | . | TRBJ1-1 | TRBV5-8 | CASSWEFIPGQVRTEAFF | TGTGCCAGCAGCTGGGAATTTATCCCGGGACAGGTTCGCACTGAAGCTTTCTTT
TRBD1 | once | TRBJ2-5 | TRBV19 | CASSKTGGAETQYF | TGTGCCAGTAGTAAAACAGGGGGCGCAGAGACCCAGTACTTC
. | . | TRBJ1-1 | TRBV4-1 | CASSQARGVNTEAFF | TGCGCCAGCAGCCAAGCCCGGGGGGTGAACACTGAAGCTTTCTTT
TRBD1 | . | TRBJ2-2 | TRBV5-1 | CASSSRTGGSGELFF | TGCGCCAGCAGCTCTAGGACAGGGGGCTCCGGGGAGCTGTTTTTT
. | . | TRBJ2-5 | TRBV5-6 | CASSTPTQETQYF | TGTGCCAGCAGCACACCAACCCAAGAGACCCAGTACTTC
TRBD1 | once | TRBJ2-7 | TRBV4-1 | CASSHPTGRNYEQYF | TGCGCCAGCAGCCACCCGACAGGGAGAAACTACGAGCAGTACTTC
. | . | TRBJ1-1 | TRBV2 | CASFGHPNTEAFF | TGTGCCAGCTTCGGACATCCGAACACTGAAGCTTTCTTT
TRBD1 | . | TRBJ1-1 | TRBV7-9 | CASSPSHTGGMTEAFF | TGTGCCAGCAGCCCCAGCCATACAGGGGGCATGACTGAAGCTTTCTTT
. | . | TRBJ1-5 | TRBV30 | CAWSVKGGNQPQHF | TGTGCCTGGAGTGTAAAAGGAGGCAATCAGCCCCAGCATTTT